This TCR beta chain emerged from a study of prognosis after radiotherapy for stage I lung cancer. Points from the study as a whole: Counted unique TCR clones declined after stereotactic body radiation therapy (median around 10,000 versus 6,500).

The CDR3 totals 14 residues. Trimming took 2 bases from V and 4 from J; bases not matched to a gene: 5. Germline-derived CDR1 and CDR2 are SGDLS and YYNGEE. All patients were node-negative on CT and PET/CT, without prior chemotherapy, radiotherapy or other malignancies. Researchers used two-round multiplex PCR to amplify TCR beta CDR3 starting from genomic DNA. First-round PCR, the initial amplification, used primers specific to each TRBV and TRBJ gene. One entry per CDR3 protein results from TCRdb running MiXCR on the multiplex PCR reads. The sample records 20,000 to 30,000 distinct CDR3 sequences, more than 35% being singletons. This clonotype was recorded many times. Its antigen is unidentified.

This clonotype was sampled from a donor aged 50 or older with non-small cell lung cancer. The starting material was PBMCs, obtained before or after stereotactic body radiation therapy (not recorded which). The gene calls are TRBV9 and TRBJ2-5, with 7 bases that match TRBD2. CDR3 protein: CASSVWGGGETQYF. CDR3 sequence (DNA): TGTGCCAGCAGCGTTTGGGGGGGAGGAGAGACCCAGTACTTC.